This TCR beta chain derives from a study of response to subunit inactivated influenza vaccine. Germline assignment: CDR1 SEHNR and CDR2 FQNEAQ (reference sequence). V dropped 5 bases and J dropped 14 bases, with 16 bases sitting between them. The CDR3 covers 13 residues. TCRdb processed the RT-PCR reads anew with MiXCR; each CDR3 protein has one entry. The sample has approximately 570,000 distinct CDR3 sequences; 7.6% are singletons. The receptor was isolated from a man aged 45-69 years who received an inactivated influenza vaccine. The chain links TRBV7-9 to TRBJ1-6, with a tentative D call TRBD1 (6 bases). The starting material was PBMCs from blood, obtained less than 25 months after vaccination. CDR3 residues: CASSRGGKSALHF. CDR3 DNA sequence: TGTGCCAGCAGCCGAGGGGGGAAAAGCGCCCTCCACTTT.